This is a list of T cell receptor beta chains from one sample in a study of cytomegalovirus exposure and HLA in healthy donors. Data came from immunoSEQ multiplex PCR; TCRdb stores just in-frame clones and leaves some out. There are some 170,000 clones in the sample; around 76% occur only once, and about 1.3% lies in the top ten. The sequencing input was PBMCs. The receptors stem from a man aged 60-69 years in good health and CMV-seronegative. Both conserved end residues are part of each CDR3. D genes are given only for firm matches. Size tells how often a clone was seen (once, few, many) or the class of an expanded clone, and some rows leave it out.

D gene: TRBD2; J gene: TRBJ2-1; clone size: NA; V gene: TRBV7-2; CDR3 DNA: TGTGCCAGCAGTTTATTAGCGGGAGGCTACAATGAGCAGTTCTTC; CDR3 protein: CASSLLAGGYNEQFF
D gene: NA; J gene: TRBJ2-7; clone size: NA; V gene: TRBV6-6; CDR3 DNA: TGTGCCAGCAGTTTCCCAGCAGGGGTCGAGCAGTACTTC; CDR3 protein: CASSFPAGVEQYF
D gene: NA; J gene: TRBJ1-1; clone size: NA; V gene: TRBV25-1; CDR3 DNA: TGTGCCAGCAGTGAACAGGGCGGGAGGACTGAAGCTTTCTTT; CDR3 protein: CASSEQGGRTEAFF
D gene: TRBD1; J gene: TRBJ1-2; clone size: NA; V gene: TRBV2; CDR3 DNA: TGTGCCAGCAGTGACCCGGACAGGTTTAACTATGGCTACACCTTC; CDR3 protein: CASSDPDRFNYGYTF
D gene: TRBD2; J gene: TRBJ2-1; clone size: NA; V gene: TRBV12-5; CDR3 DNA: TGTGCTAGTGGTTTTGAGCGGGGGGCGGGCTACAATGAGCAGTTCTTC; CDR3 protein: CASGFERGAGYNEQFF
D gene: TRBD1; J gene: TRBJ1-1; clone size: NA; V gene: TRBV5-1; CDR3 DNA: TGCGCCAGCAGCCCGGGACAGGCGAACACTGAAGCTTTCTTT; CDR3 protein: CASSPGQANTEAFF
D gene: TRBD1; J gene: TRBJ1-2; clone size: NA; V gene: TRBV5-1; CDR3 DNA: TGCGCCAGCAGCACCGGGACAGGCCTATATGGCTACACCTTC; CDR3 protein: CASSTGTGLYGYTF
D gene: NA; J gene: TRBJ2-2; clone size: NA; V gene: TRBV28; CDR3 DNA: TGTGCCAGCAGTTTAAATCGTGGGGGGAGGGAGCTGTTTTTT; CDR3 protein: CASSLNRGGRELFF
D gene: TRBD2; J gene: TRBJ2-3; clone size: few; V gene: TRBV5-1; CDR3 DNA: TGCGCCAGCAGCTTACTCCTGGATACGATAGCGGGGGCCCGGGGAGATACGCAGTATTTT; CDR3 protein: CASSLLLDTIAGARGDTQYF
D gene: TRBD1; J gene: TRBJ1-1; clone size: NA; V gene: TRBV10-3; CDR3 DNA: TGTGCCATCGGGGGACAGGGGGCCACTCAAGCTTTCTTT; CDR3 protein: CAIGGQGATQAFF
D gene: TRBD1; J gene: TRBJ2-7; clone size: NA; V gene: TRBV7-9; CDR3 DNA: TGTGCCAGCAGCGCCCGGACAGGGTTTGGCGAGCAGTACTTC; CDR3 protein: CASSARTGFGEQYF
D gene: NA; J gene: TRBJ2-7; clone size: few; V gene: TRBV5-1; CDR3 DNA: TGCGCCAGCAGCTGGGGTACAGGGTCCCGAACCTACGAGCAGTACTTC; CDR3 protein: CASSWGTGSRTYEQYF
D gene: NA; J gene: TRBJ2-7; clone size: few; V gene: TRBV6-6; CDR3 DNA: TGTGCCAGCAGTTACTCTGCAGGGGCCTACGAGCAGTACTTC; CDR3 protein: CASSYSAGAYEQYF
D gene: NA; J gene: TRBJ2-1; clone size: NA; V gene: TRBV7-9; CDR3 DNA: TGTGCCAGCAGCTTCGTCCTCGGGAAGTACTCCAGTTACAATGAGCAGTTCTTC; CDR3 protein: CASSFVLGKYSSYNEQFF
D gene: NA; J gene: TRBJ2-5; clone size: NA; V gene: TRBV6-1; CDR3 DNA: TGTGCCAGCAGTGAAGAGTTGGGCGGGGCCCAAGAGACCCAGTACTTC; CDR3 protein: CASSEELGGAQETQYF
D gene: NA; J gene: TRBJ2-3; clone size: NA; V gene: TRBV11-3; CDR3 DNA: TGTGCCAGCAGCTTGCGGGAAATCCCAGATACGCAGTATTTT; CDR3 protein: CASSLREIPDTQYF
D gene: TRBD1; J gene: TRBJ2-7; clone size: NA; V gene: TRBV29-1; CDR3 DNA: TGCAGCGCCACGGACAGGAACCTCTACGAGCAGTACTTC; CDR3 protein: CSATDRNLYEQYF
D gene: NA; J gene: TRBJ2-7; clone size: NA; V gene: TRBV7-9; CDR3 DNA: TGTGCCAGCACCCGGGACGGGGGAGAGCAGTACTTC; CDR3 protein: CASTRDGGEQYF
D gene: NA; J gene: TRBJ2-3; clone size: NA; V gene: TRBV5-1; CDR3 DNA: TGCGCCAGCAGTTTCGACTACTCTAGCACAGATACGCAGTATTTT; CDR3 protein: CASSFDYSSTDTQYF
D gene: TRBD2; J gene: TRBJ2-1; clone size: NA; V gene: TRBV15; CDR3 DNA: TGTGCCACCAGCTTCTCTAGCGGGGGTGGCGATGAGCAGTTCTTC; CDR3 protein: CATSFSSGGGDEQFF
D gene: TRBD2; J gene: TRBJ2-3; clone size: NA; V gene: TRBV4-1; CDR3 DNA: TGCGCCAGCAGCGCTATTCAGCGGGGGGTTACAGATACGCAGTATTTT; CDR3 protein: CASSAIQRGVTDTQYF
D gene: TRBD1; J gene: TRBJ2-7; clone size: NA; V gene: TRBV5-1; CDR3 DNA: TGCGCCAGCAGCTGGGGACAGGCCTACGAGCAGTACTTC; CDR3 protein: CASSWGQAYEQYF
D gene: NA; J gene: TRBJ1-2; clone size: NA; V gene: TRBV28; CDR3 DNA: TGTGCCAGCAGTTTAAGGGGGTATGGCTACACCTTC; CDR3 protein: CASSLRGYGYTF
D gene: TRBD2; J gene: TRBJ2-6; clone size: NA; V gene: TRBV19; CDR3 DNA: TGTGCCAGTACCCCCGAAGCGGGGGTGGCTGGGGCCAACGTCCTGACTTTC; CDR3 protein: CASTPEAGVAGANVLTF
D gene: NA; J gene: TRBJ2-5; clone size: once; V gene: TRBV6-1; CDR3 DNA: TGTGCCAGCAGTGAAGAGGGACGGGGGTGGGAGACCCAGTACTTC; CDR3 protein: CASSEEGRGWETQYF
D gene: NA; J gene: TRBJ2-5; clone size: NA; V gene: TRBV6-1; CDR3 DNA: TGTGCCAGCAGTGGACAGATCCAAGAGACCCAGTACTTC; CDR3 protein: CASSGQIQETQYF
D gene: NA; J gene: TRBJ2-7; clone size: NA; V gene: TRBV4-1; CDR3 DNA: TGCGCCAGCAGCCCCGGCACAGGTCGGAAGTTCCACGAGCAGTACTTC; CDR3 protein: CASSPGTGRKFHEQYF
D gene: NA; J gene: TRBJ1-3; clone size: few; V gene: TRBV29-1; CDR3 DNA: TGCAGCGTTGCCCAAGGGAGGTCTGGAAACACCATATATTTT; CDR3 protein: CSVAQGRSGNTIYF
D gene: NA; J gene: TRBJ1-1; clone size: NA; V gene: TRBV7-3; CDR3 DNA: TGTGCCAGCAGCGAACTTCCCTACACTGAAGCTTTCTTT; CDR3 protein: CASSELPYTEAFF
D gene: TRBD1; J gene: TRBJ2-7; clone size: few; V gene: TRBV5-1; CDR3 DNA: TGCGCCAGCAGCGCACCCCCCGGGACAGGGGGCCACGAGCAGTACTTC; CDR3 protein: CASSAPPGTGGHEQYF
D gene: TRBD1; J gene: TRBJ2-7; clone size: NA; V gene: TRBV4-3; CDR3 DNA: TGCGCCAGCAGCCATTCCGGGACAGGAGAATACGAGCAGTACTTC; CDR3 protein: CASSHSGTGEYEQYF
D gene: TRBD2; J gene: TRBJ2-5; clone size: NA; V gene: TRBV19; CDR3 DNA: TGTGCCAGTAGTAAAATGGGCGGGGAGGGCCAAGAGACCCAGTACTTC; CDR3 protein: CASSKMGGEGQETQYF
D gene: TRBD1; J gene: TRBJ2-4; clone size: NA; V gene: TRBV7-9; CDR3 DNA: TGTGCCAGCAGCGCCGGGACAGCTCTTTTAGCCAAAAACATTCAGTACTTC; CDR3 protein: CASSAGTALLAKNIQYF
D gene: TRBD1; J gene: TRBJ2-5; clone size: NA; V gene: TRBV18; CDR3 DNA: TGTGCCAGCTCACCTGGGACAGGGGGCCGAGAGACCCAGTACTTC; CDR3 protein: CASSPGTGGRETQYF
D gene: TRBD2; J gene: TRBJ2-1; clone size: few; V gene: TRBV2; CDR3 DNA: TGTGCCAGCAGTGAGTTTGGGAGGGGTCAGGATGAGCAGTTCTTC; CDR3 protein: CASSEFGRGQDEQFF
D gene: TRBD1; J gene: TRBJ1-1; clone size: NA; V gene: TRBV7-9; CDR3 DNA: TGTGCCAGCAGCTTAAACAGGGGAGCTTTCTTT; CDR3 protein: CASSLNRGAFF
D gene: TRBD1; J gene: TRBJ2-5; clone size: NA; V gene: TRBV5-1; CDR3 DNA: TGCGCCAGCAGCACCGGACAGGGTCCCAGATACGAGACCCAGTACTTC; CDR3 protein: CASSTGQGPRYETQYF
D gene: NA; J gene: TRBJ1-2; clone size: NA; V gene: TRBV9; CDR3 DNA: TGTGCCAGCAGCGTAGCGGGGGGCGCAAGCTATGGCTACACCTTC; CDR3 protein: CASSVAGGASYGYTF
D gene: TRBD1; J gene: TRBJ1-1; clone size: NA; V gene: TRBV11-1; CDR3 DNA: TGTGCCAGCAGCTCCTACAGGGGGCCGGGCACTGAAGCTTTCTTT; CDR3 protein: CASSSYRGPGTEAFF
D gene: TRBD1; J gene: TRBJ2-1; clone size: NA; V gene: TRBV27; CDR3 DNA: TGTGCCAGAGGGGGCGAATTTTCTGAGCAGTTCTTC; CDR3 protein: CARGGEFSEQFF
D gene: NA; J gene: TRBJ2-3; clone size: NA; V gene: TRBV6-4; CDR3 DNA: TGTGCCAGCAGTCCCTTCGGGAGTTATCCAGATACGCAGTATTTT; CDR3 protein: CASSPFGSYPDTQYF
D gene: TRBD2; J gene: TRBJ2-7; clone size: NA; V gene: TRBV20-1; CDR3 DNA: TGCAGTGCCGGGGGGGGCCTGAAACAGTACTTC; CDR3 protein: CSAGGGLKQYF
D gene: NA; J gene: TRBJ1-2; clone size: few; V gene: TRBV4-3; CDR3 DNA: TGCGCCAGCAGCCAAGTCCCGCCGCACAGGTTGGGCTACACCTTC; CDR3 protein: CASSQVPPHRLGYTF
D gene: TRBD2; J gene: TRBJ2-1; clone size: NA; V gene: TRBV10-3; CDR3 DNA: TGTGCCATCAGCCGGGAGGTGTTCAATGAGCAGTTCTTC; CDR3 protein: CAISREVFNEQFF
D gene: TRBD1; J gene: TRBJ2-5; clone size: NA; V gene: TRBV29-1; CDR3 DNA: TGCAGCGTTGAATCAGAGGACAGGGTGGTCCGAGAGACCCAGTACTTC; CDR3 protein: CSVESEDRVVRETQYF
D gene: NA; J gene: TRBJ1-2; clone size: few; V gene: TRBV5-1; CDR3 DNA: TGCGCCAGCAGCTTGGGGGAGGGCTATGGCTACACCTTC; CDR3 protein: CASSLGEGYGYTF
D gene: TRBD1; J gene: TRBJ1-2; clone size: NA; V gene: TRBV14; CDR3 DNA: TGTGCCAGCAGCCCCCACCTGGGACAGGGCAGCAACTATGGCTACACCTTC; CDR3 protein: CASSPHLGQGSNYGYTF
D gene: TRBD2; J gene: TRBJ2-3; clone size: few; V gene: TRBV5-4; CDR3 DNA: TGTGCCAGCAGCCCTAGCGGCCGTGAGCATACGCAGTATTTT; CDR3 protein: CASSPSGREHTQYF
D gene: NA; J gene: TRBJ2-1; clone size: NA; V gene: TRBV19; CDR3 DNA: TGTGCCAGTAGTATCCCGGCGCGGATGGGCTCCTACAATGAGCAGTTCTTC; CDR3 protein: CASSIPARMGSYNEQFF
D gene: NA; J gene: TRBJ2-1; clone size: NA; V gene: TRBV7-2; CDR3 DNA: TGTGCCAGCAGCTCCCAAGGGGGCCCCACTAGCGGTAAGCAGTTCTTC; CDR3 protein: CASSSQGGPTSGKQFF
D gene: NA; J gene: TRBJ2-7; clone size: NA; V gene: TRBV7-2; CDR3 DNA: TGTGCCAGCAGCCCTGGAGGGTACGAGCAGTACTTC; CDR3 protein: CASSPGGYEQYF
D gene: NA; J gene: TRBJ2-2; clone size: NA; V gene: TRBV5-6; CDR3 DNA: TGTGCCAGCAGCTTGGATCTAGCGAACACCGGGGAGCTGTTTTTT; CDR3 protein: CASSLDLANTGELFF
D gene: NA; J gene: TRBJ2-7; clone size: NA; V gene: TRBV7-2; CDR3 DNA: TGTGCCAGCAGCCAAACCCTAGGGAGAGCCTACGAGCAGTACTTC; CDR3 protein: CASSQTLGRAYEQYF
D gene: NA; J gene: TRBJ1-2; clone size: NA; V gene: TRBV28; CDR3 DNA: TGTGCCAGCAGTTCGGTGTTACAGGCTCTAGAGTATGGCTACACCTTC; CDR3 protein: CASSSVLQALEYGYTF
D gene: NA; J gene: TRBJ2-5; clone size: once; V gene: TRBV19; CDR3 DNA: TGTGCCAGTAGTCAGGGAGGCGAGACCCAGTACTTC; CDR3 protein: CASSQGGETQYF